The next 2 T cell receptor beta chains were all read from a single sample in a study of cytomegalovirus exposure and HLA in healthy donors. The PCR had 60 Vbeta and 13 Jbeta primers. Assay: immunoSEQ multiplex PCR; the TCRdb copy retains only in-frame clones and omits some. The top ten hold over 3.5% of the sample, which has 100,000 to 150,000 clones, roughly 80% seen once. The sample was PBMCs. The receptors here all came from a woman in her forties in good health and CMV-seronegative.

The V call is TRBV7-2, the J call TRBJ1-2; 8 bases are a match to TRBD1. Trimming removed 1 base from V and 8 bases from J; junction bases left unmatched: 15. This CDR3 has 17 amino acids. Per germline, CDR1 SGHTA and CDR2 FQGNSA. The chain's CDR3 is CASSLEKTDRVRGGYTF. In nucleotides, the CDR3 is TGTGCCAGCAGCTTAGAAAAAACGGACAGGGTTCGTGGGGGCTACACCTTC.

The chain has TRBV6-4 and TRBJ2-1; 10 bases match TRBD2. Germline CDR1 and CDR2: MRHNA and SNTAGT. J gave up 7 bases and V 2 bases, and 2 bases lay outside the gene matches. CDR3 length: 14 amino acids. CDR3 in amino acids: CASSDQAGGNEQFF. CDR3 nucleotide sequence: TGTGCCAGCAGTGACCAAGCGGGAGGGAATGAGCAGTTCTTC.